This T cell receptor (beta chain) was recorded in a study of read filtering for tumor transcriptome and immune sequencing. On the study more broadly: Patients were approximately 17 male and some 13 female, mean age around 66 years, range roughly 45 to 85. Transcriptome libraries were built from DNase-treated RNA.

The library was built from roughly 400 ng RNA with molecular barcoded adaptors for alpha/delta and beta/gamma chains. TCRdb re-called the reads through MiXCR, storing one row per CDR3 protein. Counted here are 30,000 to 45,000 distinct CDR3 sequences, 13% to 15% occurring once; the ten biggest clones make up approximately 7%. The CDR3 is 17 amino acids. Germline V gene sequence: CDR1 MNHEY, CDR2 SMNVEV (reference sequence). As regards this clonotype: Its ends do not fully match the called genes, so a read error is possible.

The sample comprised a population of CD138-negative cells sorted from bone marrow. The source of this sequence is a donor at least 40 years old with multiple myeloma. The V call is TRBV27, the J call TRBJ2-1, with 8 bases aligning to TRBD2. As DNA, the CDR3 is TGTGCCAGCAGATTATCGACCGCACTAGCGGAAGGATACAGGCAGTTCTTC. Translated: CASRLSTALAEGYRQFF.